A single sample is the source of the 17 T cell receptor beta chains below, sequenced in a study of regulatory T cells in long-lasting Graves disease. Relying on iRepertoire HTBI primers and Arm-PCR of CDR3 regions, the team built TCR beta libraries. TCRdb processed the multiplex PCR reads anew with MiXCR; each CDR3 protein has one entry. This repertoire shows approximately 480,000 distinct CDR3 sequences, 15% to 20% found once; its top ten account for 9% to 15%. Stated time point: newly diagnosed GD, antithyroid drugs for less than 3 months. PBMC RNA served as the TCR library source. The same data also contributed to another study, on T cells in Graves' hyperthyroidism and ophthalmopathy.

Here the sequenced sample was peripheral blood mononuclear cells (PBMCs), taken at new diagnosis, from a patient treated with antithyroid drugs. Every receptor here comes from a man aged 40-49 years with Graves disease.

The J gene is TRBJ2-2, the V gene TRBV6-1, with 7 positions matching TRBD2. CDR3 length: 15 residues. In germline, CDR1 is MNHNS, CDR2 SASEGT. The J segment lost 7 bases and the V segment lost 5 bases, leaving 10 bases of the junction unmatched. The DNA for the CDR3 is TGTGCCAGCAGTCTAGGACTAGGAGTAGGCGGGGAGCTGTTTTTT. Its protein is CASSLGLGVGGELFF.

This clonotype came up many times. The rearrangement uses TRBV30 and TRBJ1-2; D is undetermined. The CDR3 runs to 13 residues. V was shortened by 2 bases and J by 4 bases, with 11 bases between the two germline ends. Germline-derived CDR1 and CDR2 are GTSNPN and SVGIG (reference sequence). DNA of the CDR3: TGTGCCTGGAGTCGGGATCGGCCCTATGGCTACACCTTC. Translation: CAWSRDRPYGYTF.

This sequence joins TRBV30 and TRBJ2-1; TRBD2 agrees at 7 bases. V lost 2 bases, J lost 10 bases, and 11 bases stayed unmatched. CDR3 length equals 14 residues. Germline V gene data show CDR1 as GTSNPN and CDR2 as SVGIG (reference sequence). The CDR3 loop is CAWSKLGRGGEQFF. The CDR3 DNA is TGTGCCTGGAGTAAACTAGGTCGGGGAGGGGAGCAGTTCTTC.

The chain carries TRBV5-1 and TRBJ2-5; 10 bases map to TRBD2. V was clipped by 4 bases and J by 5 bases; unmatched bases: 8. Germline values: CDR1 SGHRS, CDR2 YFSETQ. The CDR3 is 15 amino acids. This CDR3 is CASSLSGRAYETQYF. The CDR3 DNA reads TGCGCCAGCAGCCTGAGCGGGAGGGCGTACGAGACCCAGTACTTC.

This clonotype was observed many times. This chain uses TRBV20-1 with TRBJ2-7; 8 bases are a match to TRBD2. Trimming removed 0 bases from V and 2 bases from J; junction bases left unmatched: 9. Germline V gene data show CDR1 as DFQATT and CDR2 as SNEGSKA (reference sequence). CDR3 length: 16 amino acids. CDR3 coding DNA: TGCAGTGCTAGAGACCCGGCGGCGGGAGGAACCTACGAGCAGTACTTC. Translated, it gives CSARDPAAGGTYEQYF.

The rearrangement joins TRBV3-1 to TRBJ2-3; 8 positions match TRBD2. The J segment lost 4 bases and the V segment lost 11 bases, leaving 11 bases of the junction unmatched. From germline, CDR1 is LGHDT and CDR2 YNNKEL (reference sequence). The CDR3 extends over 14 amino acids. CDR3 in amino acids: CASAASGSADTQYF. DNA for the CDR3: TGTGCCTCCGCCGCCAGCGGGAGCGCAGATACGCAGTATTTT.

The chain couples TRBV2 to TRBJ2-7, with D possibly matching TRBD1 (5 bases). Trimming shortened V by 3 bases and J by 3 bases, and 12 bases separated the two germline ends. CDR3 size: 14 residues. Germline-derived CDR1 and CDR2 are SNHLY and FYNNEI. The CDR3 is CASSDGTGIYEQYF. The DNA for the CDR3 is TGTGCCAGCAGTGACGGCACAGGTATCTACGAGCAGTACTTC.

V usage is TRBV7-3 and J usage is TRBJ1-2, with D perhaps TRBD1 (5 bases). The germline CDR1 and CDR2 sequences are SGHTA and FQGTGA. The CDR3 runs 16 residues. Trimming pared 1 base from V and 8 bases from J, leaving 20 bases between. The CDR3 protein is CASSLRSGESTLGYTF. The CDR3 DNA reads TGTGCCAGCAGCTTAAGGTCGGGGGAATCAACCTTGGGCTACACCTTC.

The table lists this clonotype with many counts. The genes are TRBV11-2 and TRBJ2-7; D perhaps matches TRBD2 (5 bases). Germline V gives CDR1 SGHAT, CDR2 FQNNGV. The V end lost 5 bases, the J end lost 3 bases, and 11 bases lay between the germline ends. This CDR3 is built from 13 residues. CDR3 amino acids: CASSLNGDYEQYF. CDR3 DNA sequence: TGTGCCAGCAGCCTGAACGGGGACTACGAGCAGTACTTC.

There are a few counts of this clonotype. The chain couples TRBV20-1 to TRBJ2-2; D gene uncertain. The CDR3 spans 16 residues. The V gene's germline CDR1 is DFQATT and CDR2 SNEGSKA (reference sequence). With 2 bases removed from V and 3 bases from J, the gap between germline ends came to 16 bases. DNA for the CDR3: TGCAGTGCTAGATGGGATCAACAATACTACACCGGGGAGCTGTTTTTT. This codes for CSARWDQQYYTGELFF.

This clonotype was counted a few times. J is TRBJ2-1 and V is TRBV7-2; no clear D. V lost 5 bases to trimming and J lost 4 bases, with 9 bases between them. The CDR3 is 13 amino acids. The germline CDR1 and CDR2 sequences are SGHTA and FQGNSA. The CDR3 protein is CASSVDPYNEQFF. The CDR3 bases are TGTGCCAGCAGCGTCGACCCTTACAATGAGCAGTTCTTC.

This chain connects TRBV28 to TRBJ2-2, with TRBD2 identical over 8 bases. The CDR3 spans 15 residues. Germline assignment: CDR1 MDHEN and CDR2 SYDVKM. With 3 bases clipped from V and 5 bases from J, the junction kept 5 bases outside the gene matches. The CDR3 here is CASSLGGRTTGELFF. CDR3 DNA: TGTGCCAGCAGTTTGGGCGGGAGGACTACCGGGGAGCTGTTTTTT. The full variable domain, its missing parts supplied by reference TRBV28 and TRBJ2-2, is DVKVTQSSRYLVKRTGEKVFLECVQDMDHENMFWYRQDPGLGLRLIYFSYDVKMKEKGDIPEGYSVSREKKERFSLILESASTNQTSMYLCASSLGGRTTGELFFGEGSRLTVL.

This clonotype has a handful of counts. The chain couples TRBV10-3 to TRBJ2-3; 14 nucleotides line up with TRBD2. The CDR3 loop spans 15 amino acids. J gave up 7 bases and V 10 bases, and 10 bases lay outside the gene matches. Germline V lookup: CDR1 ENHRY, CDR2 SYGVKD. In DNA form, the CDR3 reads TGTGCCAGCACTCCAGGGACTAGCGGGAGAAATACGCAGTATTTT. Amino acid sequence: CASTPGTSGRNTQYF.

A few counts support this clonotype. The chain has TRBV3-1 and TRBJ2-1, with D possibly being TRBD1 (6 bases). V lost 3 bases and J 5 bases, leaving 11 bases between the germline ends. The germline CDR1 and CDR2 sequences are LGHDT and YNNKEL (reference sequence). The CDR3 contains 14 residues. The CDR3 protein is CASSHRTVDNEQFF. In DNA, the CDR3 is TGTGCCAGCAGCCACAGGACAGTGGACAATGAGCAGTTCTTC.

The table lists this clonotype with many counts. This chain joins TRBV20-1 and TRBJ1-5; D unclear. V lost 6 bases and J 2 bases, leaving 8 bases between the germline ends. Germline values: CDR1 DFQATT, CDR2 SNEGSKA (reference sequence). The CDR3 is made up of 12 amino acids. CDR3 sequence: CSAQHRNQPQHF. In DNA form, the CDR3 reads TGCAGTGCCCAACATCGCAATCAGCCCCAGCATTTT.

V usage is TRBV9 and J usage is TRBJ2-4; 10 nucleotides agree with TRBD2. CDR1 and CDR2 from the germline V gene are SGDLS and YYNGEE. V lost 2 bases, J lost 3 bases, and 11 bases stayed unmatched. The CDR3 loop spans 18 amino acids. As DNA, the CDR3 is TGTGCCAGCAGCGTTGATAGCGGGAGGATGCGGTACAAAAACATTCAGTACTTC. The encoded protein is CASSVDSGRMRYKNIQYF.

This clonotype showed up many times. This chain's CDR3 is CASNQNTGELFF. The CDR3 DNA reads as TGTGCCAGCAACCAGAACACCGGGGAGCTGTTTTTT. This chain joins TRBV28 and TRBJ2-2; D remains ambiguous. Between the trimmed V and J ends, which lost 7 bases and 1 base, there was a span of 4 bases. Looked up from germline, CDR1 is MDHEN and CDR2 is SYDVKM. This CDR3 region has 12 residues.